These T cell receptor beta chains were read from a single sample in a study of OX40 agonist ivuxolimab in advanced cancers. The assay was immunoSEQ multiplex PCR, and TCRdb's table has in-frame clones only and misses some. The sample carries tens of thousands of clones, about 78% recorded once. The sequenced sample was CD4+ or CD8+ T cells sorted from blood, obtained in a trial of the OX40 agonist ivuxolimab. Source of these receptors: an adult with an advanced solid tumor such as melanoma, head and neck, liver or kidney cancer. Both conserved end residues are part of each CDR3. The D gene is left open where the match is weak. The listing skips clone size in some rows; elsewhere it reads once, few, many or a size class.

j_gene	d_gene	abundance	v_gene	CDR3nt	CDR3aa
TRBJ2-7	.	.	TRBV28	TGTGCCAGCAGTCGTCCGGGCGACACCTACGAGCAGTACTTC	CASSRPGDTYEQYF
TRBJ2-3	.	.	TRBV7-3	TGTGCCAGCAGCTTCGGGGGCACAGATACGCAGTATTTT	CASSFGGTDTQYF
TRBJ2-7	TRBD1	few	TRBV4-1	TGCGCCAGCAGCCAAGGGACAGGGCTCACCTACGAGCAGTACTTC	CASSQGTGLTYEQYF
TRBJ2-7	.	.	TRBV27	TGTGCCAGCAGTCTTTGGGGGAACGAGCAGTACTTC	CASSLWGNEQYF
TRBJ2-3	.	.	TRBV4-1	TGCGCCAGCAGCCATCCCCGACAGCCCCAACTCCCGGAGGAGGCAGATACGCAGTATTTT	CASSHPRQPQLPEEADTQYF
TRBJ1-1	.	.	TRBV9	TGTGCCAGCAGCGTAGAGGCAAGCGCTGAAGCTTTCTTT	CASSVEASAEAFF
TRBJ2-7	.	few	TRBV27	TGTGCCAGCAGTCGCTTCAGGGGAGGCCCCTACGAGCAGTACTTC	CASSRFRGGPYEQYF
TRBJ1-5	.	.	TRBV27	TGTGCCAGCAGCTCAGGGCTTAATCAGCCCCAGCATTTT	CASSSGLNQPQHF
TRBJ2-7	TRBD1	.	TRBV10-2	TGCGCCAGCAGTGAGAGGGACAGGCCTTTTTACGAGCAGTACTTC	CASSERDRPFYEQYF
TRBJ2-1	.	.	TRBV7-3	TGTGCCAGCAGCTTAATAGGAGGGGGTGTGGGTAATGAGCAGTTCTTC	CASSLIGGGVGNEQFF
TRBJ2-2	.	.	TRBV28	TGTGCCAGCAGTTTATATGGAGCCGCGAACACCGGGGAGCTGTTTTTT	CASSLYGAANTGELFF
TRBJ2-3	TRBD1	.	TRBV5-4	TGTGCCAGCAGCTTGGGTCCAGGGGGCGCGGGAGATACGCAGTATTTT	CASSLGPGGAGDTQYF
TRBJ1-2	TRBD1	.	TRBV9	TGTGCCAGCACCCCAGGGGGATCGGGAGGCTACACCTTC	CASTPGGSGGYTF
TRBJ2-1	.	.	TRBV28	TGTGCCAGCAGCCCACTTGTGACAGGTAACAATGAGCAGTTCTTC	CASSPLVTGNNEQFF
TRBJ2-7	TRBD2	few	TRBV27	TGTGCCAGCAAGGGACTAGCGGGATCTTACGAGCAGTACTTC	CASKGLAGSYEQYF
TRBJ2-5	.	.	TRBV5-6	TGTGCCAGCAGCTTGGTCCAGCAAGAGACCCAGTACTTC	CASSLVQQETQYF
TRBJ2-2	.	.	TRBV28	TGTGCCAGCAGTCTTAAGTCGGGACAACACACCGGGGAGCTGTTTTTT	CASSLKSGQHTGELFF
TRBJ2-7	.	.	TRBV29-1	TGCAGCGCCGGAGAGCAGGGCTACGAGCAGTACTTC	CSAGEQGYEQYF
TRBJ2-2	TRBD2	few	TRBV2	TGTGCCAGCAGCGGTGGACTAGCGGGAGGAACGAACACCGGGGAGCTGTTTTTT	CASSGGLAGGTNTGELFF
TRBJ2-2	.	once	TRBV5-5	TGTGCCAGCTCCCTTCTGGGACAACCGAACACCGGGGAGCTGTTTTTT	CASSLLGQPNTGELFF
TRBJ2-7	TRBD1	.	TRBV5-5	TGTGCCAGCAGCGCCGCCCGGGACAGGGGGCTCTACGAGCAGTACTTC	CASSAARDRGLYEQYF